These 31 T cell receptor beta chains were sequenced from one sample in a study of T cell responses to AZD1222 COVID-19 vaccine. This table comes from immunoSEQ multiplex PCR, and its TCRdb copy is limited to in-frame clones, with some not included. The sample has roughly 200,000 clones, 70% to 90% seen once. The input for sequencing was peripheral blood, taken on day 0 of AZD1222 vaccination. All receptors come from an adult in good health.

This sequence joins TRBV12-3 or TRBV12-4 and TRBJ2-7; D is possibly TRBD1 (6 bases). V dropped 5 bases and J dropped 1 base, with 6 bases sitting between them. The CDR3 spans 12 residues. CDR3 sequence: CASSRGSYEQYF. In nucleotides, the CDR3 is TGTGCCAGCAGTAGGGGGTCCTACGAGCAGTACTTC.

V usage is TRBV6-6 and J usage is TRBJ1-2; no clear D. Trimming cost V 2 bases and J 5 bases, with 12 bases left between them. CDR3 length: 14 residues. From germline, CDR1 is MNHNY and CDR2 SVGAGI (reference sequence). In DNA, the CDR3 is TGTGCCAGCAGTTACAGGGCCACCGGGTATGGCTACACCTTC. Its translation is CASSYRATGYGYTF.

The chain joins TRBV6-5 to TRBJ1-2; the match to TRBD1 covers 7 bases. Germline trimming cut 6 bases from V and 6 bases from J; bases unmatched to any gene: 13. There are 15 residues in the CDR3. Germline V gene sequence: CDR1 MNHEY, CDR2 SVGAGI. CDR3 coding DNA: TGTGCCAGCAGGGGACAGTCCACGTTTAAAAATGGCTACACCTTC. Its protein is CASRGQSTFKNGYTF.

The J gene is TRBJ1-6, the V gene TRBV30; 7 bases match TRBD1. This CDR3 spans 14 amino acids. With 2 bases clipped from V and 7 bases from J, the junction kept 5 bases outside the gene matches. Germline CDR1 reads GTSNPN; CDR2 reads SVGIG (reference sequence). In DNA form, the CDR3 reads TGTGCCTGGAGTCAATACAGGGGCAATTCACCCCTCCACTTT. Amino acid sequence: CAWSQYRGNSPLHF.

The CDR3 here is CATRIPTETQYF. CDR3 DNA sequence: TGTGCCACCCGTATACCCACAGAGACCCAGTACTTC. This chain connects TRBV28 to TRBJ2-5; no reliable D call. V gave up 10 bases and J gave up 4 bases, with 13 bases separating them. The CDR3 covers 12 residues. Looked up from germline, CDR1 is MDHEN and CDR2 is SYDVKM.

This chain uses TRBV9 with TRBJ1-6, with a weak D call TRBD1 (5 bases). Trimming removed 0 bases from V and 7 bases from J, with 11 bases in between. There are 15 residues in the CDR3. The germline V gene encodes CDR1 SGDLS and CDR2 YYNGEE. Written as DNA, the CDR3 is TGTGCCAGCAGCGTAGTAGGGGAAGGGAATTCACCCCTCCACTTT. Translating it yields CASSVVGEGNSPLHF.

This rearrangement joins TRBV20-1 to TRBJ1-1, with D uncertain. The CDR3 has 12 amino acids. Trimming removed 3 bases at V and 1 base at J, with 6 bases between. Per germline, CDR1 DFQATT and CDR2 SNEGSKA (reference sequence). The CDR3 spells CSASDTNTEAFF. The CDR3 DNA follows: TGCAGTGCTAGTGACACGAACACTGAAGCTTTCTTT.

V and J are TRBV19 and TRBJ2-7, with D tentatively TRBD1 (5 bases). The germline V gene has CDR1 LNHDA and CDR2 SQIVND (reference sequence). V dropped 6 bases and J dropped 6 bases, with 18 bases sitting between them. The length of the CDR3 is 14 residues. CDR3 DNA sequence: TGTGCCAGTAGGGGAATGTCCTTTGGGGCCGAGCAGTACTTC. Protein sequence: CASRGMSFGAEQYF.

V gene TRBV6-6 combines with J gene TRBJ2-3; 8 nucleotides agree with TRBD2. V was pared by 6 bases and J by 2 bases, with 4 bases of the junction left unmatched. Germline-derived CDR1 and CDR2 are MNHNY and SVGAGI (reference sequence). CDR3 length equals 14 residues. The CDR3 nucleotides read TGTGCCAGCAGGGGCGGGGGGCCCACAGATACGCAGTATTTT. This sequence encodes CASRGGGPTDTQYF.

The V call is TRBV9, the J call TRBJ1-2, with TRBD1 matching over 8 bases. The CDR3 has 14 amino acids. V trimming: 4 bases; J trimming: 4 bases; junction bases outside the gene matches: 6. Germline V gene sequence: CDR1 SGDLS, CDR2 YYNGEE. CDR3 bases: TGTGCCAGCAGCCCCCTCGGGACAGGCTATGGCTACACCTTC. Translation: CASSPLGTGYGYTF.

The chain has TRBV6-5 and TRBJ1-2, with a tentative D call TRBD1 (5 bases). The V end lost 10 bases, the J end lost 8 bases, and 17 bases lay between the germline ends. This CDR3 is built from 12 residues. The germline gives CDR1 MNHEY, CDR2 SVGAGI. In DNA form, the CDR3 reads TGTGCCATCTTTTCCCCAGGGAACGGCTACACCTTC. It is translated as CAIFSPGNGYTF.

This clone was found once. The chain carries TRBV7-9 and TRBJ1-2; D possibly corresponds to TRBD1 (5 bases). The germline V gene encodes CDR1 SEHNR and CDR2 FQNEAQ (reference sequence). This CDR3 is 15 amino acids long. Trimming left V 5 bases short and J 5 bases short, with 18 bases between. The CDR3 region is CASSLSRDGGYGYTF. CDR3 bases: TGTGCCAGCAGCCTAAGCCGGGACGGCGGTTATGGCTACACCTTC.

CDR3 residues: CSVLDGDHYGYTF. As DNA, the CDR3 is TGCAGCGTGCTGGACGGTGATCACTATGGCTACACCTTC. V usage is TRBV29-1 and J usage is TRBJ1-2; no definite D call. Deletions cut 6 bases from V and 3 bases from J, with 14 bases between. The CDR3 extends over 13 amino acids. Per germline, CDR1 SQVTM and CDR2 ANQGSEA.

The CDR3 region has the DNA TGTGCCAGCAGCGCCCCGAATGGCTACACCTTC. Protein sequence: CASSAPNGYTF. The gene calls are TRBV9 and TRBJ1-2; D unclear. CDR1 is SGDLS and CDR2 is YYNGEE in the germline V gene. The CDR3 is 11 residues long. The V end was cut by 3 bases, the J end by 6 bases, with 6 bases between. The full variable domain, completed using reference TRBV9 and TRBJ1-2, is DSGVTQTPKHLITATGQRVTLRCSPRSGDLSVYWYQQSLDQGLQFLIQYYNGEERAKGNILERFSAQQFPDLHSELNLSSLELGDSALYFCASSAPNGYTFGSGTRLTVV.

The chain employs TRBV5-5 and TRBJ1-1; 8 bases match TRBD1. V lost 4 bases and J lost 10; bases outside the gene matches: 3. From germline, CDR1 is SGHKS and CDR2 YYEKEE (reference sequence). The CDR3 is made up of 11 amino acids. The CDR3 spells CASSLDRGAFF. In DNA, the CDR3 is TGTGCCAGCAGCCTTGACAGGGGAGCTTTCTTT. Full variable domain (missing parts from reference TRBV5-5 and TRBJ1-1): DAGVTQSPTHLIKTRGQQVTLRCSPISGHKSVSWYQQVLGQGPQFIFQYYEKEERGRGNFPDRFSARQFPNYSSELNVNALLLGDSALYLCASSLDRGAFFGQGTRLTVV.

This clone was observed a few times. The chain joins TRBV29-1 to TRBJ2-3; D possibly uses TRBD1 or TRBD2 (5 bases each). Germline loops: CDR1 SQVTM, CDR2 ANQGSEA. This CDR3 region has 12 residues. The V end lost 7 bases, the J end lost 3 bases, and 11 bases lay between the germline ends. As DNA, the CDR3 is TGCAGCGAAAGCAGGGAGACAGATACGCAGTATTTT. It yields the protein CSESRETDTQYF.

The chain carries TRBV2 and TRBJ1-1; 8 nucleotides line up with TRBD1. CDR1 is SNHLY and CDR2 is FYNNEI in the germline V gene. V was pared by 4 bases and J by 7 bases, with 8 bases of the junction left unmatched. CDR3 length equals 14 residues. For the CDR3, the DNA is TGTGCCAGCAGTGCAGACAGGGGCGCTGTTGAAGCTTTCTTT. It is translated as CASSADRGAVEAFF.

The CDR3 DNA sequence: TGTGCCACCGAGAAGCGGGGGTTCCCCTACGAGCAGTACTTC. Translating it yields CATEKRGFPYEQYF. The chain links TRBV10-3 to TRBJ2-7, with TRBD2 matching 8 bases. The CDR3 spans 14 residues. The germline CDR1 and CDR2 sequences are ENHRY and SYGVKD. V shed 10 bases, J shed 2 bases, and the junction held 10 bases outside the gene matches.

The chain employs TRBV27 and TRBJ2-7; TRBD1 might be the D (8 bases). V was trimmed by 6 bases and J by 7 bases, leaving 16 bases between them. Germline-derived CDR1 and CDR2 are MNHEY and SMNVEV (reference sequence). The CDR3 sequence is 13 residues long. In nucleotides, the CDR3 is TGTGCCAGCAGCAGGACAGGGCGGGGGGAGCAGTACTTC. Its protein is CASSRTGRGEQYF.

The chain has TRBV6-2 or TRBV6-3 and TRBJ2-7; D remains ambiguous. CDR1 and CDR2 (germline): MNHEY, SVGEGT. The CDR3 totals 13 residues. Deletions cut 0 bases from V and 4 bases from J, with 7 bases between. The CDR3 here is CASSYSMGYEQYF. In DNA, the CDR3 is TGTGCCAGCAGTTACTCGATGGGTTACGAGCAGTACTTC.

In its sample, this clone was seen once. The CDR3 DNA reads TGTGCCATCAGTGAGCCAGGGGGCTACAATGAGCAGTTCTTC. Translation: CAISEPGGYNEQFF. This chain uses TRBV10-3 with TRBJ2-1, with 7 positions matching TRBD1. V was pared by 2 bases and J by 3 bases, with 1 base of the junction left unmatched. Germline V gene lookup returns CDR1 ENHRY and CDR2 SYGVKD. The CDR3 runs 14 residues.

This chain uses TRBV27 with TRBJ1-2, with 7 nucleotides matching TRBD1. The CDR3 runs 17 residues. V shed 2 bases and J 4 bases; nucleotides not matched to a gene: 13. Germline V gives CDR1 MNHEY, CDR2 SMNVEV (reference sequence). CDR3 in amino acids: CASSLRGRQGSGYGYTF. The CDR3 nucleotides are TGTGCCAGCAGTTTAAGGGGGAGACAGGGTAGTGGCTATGGCTACACCTTC.

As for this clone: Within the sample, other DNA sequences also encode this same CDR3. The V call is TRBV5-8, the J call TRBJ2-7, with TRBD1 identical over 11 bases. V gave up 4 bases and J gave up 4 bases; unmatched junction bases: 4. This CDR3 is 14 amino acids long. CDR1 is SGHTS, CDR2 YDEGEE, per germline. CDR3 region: CASSRTGGAYEQYF. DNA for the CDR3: TGTGCCAGCAGCCGGACAGGGGGCGCTTACGAGCAGTACTTC. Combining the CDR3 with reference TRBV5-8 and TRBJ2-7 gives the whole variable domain EAGVTQSPTHLIKTRGQQATLRCSPISGHTSVYWYQQALGLGLQFLLWYDEGEERNRGNFPPRFSGRQFPNYSSELNVNALELEDSALYLCASSRTGGAYEQYFGPGTRLTVT.

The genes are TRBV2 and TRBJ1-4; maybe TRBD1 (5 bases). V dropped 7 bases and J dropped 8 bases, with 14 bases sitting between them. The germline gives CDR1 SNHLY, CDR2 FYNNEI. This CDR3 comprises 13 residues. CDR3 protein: CASKGISGEKLFF. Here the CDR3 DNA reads TGTGCCAGCAAGGGGATCAGTGGGGAAAAACTGTTTTTT.

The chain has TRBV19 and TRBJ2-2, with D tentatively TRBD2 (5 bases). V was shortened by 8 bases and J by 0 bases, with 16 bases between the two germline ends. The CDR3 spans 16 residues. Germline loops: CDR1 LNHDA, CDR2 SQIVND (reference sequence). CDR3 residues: CASQPGDYANTGELFF. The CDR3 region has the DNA TGTGCCAGTCAGCCAGGAGACTACGCGAACACCGGGGAGCTGTTTTTT.

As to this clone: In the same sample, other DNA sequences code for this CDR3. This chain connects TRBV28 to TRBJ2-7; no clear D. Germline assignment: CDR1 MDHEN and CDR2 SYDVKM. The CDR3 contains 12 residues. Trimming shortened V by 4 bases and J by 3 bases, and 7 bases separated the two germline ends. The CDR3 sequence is CASSSTSYEQYF. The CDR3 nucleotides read TGTGCCAGCAGTTCCACCAGCTACGAGCAGTACTTC. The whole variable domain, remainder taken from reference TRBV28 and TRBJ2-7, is DVKVTQSSRYLVKRTGEKVFLECVQDMDHENMFWYRQDPGLGLRLIYFSYDVKMKEKGDIPEGYSVSREKKERFSLILESASTNQTSMYLCASSSTSYEQYFGPGTRLTVT.

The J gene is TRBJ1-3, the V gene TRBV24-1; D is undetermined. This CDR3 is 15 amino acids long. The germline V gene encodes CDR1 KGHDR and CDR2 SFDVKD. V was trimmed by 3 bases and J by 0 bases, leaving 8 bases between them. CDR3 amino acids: CATSDGLTSGNTIYF. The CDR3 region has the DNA TGTGCCACCAGTGATGGACTGACCTCTGGAAACACCATATATTTT.

CDR3 sequence reads: CASSQPPGTGFNYGYTF. The DNA for the CDR3 is TGTGCCAGCAGCCAACCCCCGGGGACAGGCTTTAACTATGGCTACACCTTC. This chain joins TRBV3-1 (or the pseudogene TRBV3-2) and TRBJ1-2; 8 bases are shared with TRBD1. The germline CDR1 and CDR2 sequences are LGHDT and YNNKEL (reference sequence). The CDR3 is 17 residues long. The J segment lost 1 base and the V segment lost 2 bases, leaving 9 bases of the junction unmatched.

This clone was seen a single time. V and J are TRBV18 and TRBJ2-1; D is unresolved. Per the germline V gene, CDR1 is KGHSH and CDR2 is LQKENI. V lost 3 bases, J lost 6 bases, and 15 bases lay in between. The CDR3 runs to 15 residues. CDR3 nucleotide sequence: TGTGCCAGCTCACCCCTAGGGCCCGGCTCCAATGAGCAGTTCTTC. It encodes CASSPLGPGSNEQFF.

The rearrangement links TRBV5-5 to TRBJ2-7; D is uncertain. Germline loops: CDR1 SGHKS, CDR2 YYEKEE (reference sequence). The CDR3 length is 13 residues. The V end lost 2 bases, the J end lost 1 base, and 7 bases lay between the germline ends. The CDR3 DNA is TGTGCCAGCAGCTTAGTTACTTCCTACGAGCAGTACTTC. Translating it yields CASSLVTSYEQYF. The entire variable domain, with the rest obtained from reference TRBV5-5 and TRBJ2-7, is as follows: DAGVTQSPTHLIKTRGQQVTLRCSPISGHKSVSWYQQVLGQGPQFIFQYYEKEERGRGNFPDRFSARQFPNYSSELNVNALLLGDSALYLCASSLVTSYEQYFGPGTRLTVT.

CDR3 coding DNA: TGTGCCAGTAGTATAGATCCCAGGGGTCCGTACAATGAGCAGTTCTTC. Translated, it gives CASSIDPRGPYNEQFF. V is TRBV19 and J is TRBJ2-1; TRBD1 might be the D (6 bases). The V end was cut by 0 bases, the J end by 4 bases, with 13 bases between. In germline, CDR1 is LNHDA, CDR2 SQIVND (reference sequence). The CDR3 contains 16 residues.